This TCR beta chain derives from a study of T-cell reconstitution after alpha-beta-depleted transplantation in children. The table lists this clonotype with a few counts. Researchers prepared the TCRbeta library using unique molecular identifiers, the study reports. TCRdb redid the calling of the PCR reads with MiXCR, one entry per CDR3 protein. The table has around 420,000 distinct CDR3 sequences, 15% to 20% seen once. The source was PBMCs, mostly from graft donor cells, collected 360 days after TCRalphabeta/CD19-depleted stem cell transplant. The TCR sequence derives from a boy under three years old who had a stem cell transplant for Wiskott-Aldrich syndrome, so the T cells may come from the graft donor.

CDR3 bases: TGCGCCAGCAGCCAACAAACAGGGACGGTCCAGCCCCAGCATTTT. Translation gives CASSQQTGTVQPQHF. The chain couples TRBV4-1 to TRBJ1-5, with a possible D match to TRBD1 (6 bases). CDR1 and CDR2 (germline): MGHRA, YSYEKL. CDR3 length: 15 residues. V was cut by 2 bases and J by 7 bases, with 15 bases left in between.